This T cell receptor (beta chain) was identified in a study of T cells after yellow fever vaccination. Whole-study context: SMART-Seq v4 Ultra Low Input prepared libraries from low-cell fractions. Study-wide points: Post-booster reappearance was seen for most primary-vaccination clones (around 96% CD4, 75% to 90% CD8).

Germline lookup yields CDR1 DFQATT and CDR2 SNEGSKA (reference sequence). V gave up 3 bases and J gave up 4 bases, with 11 bases separating them. The CDR3 length is 13 residues. TCRdb used MiXCR to reprocess the 5' RACE reads, holding one entry per CDR3 protein. Here the sample spans 150,000 to 200,000 distinct CDR3 sequences, about 7% being singletons. This clonotype was counted ten times or more. Its antigen is undetermined. The TCR was taken from a man aged 18-30 years who received the YFV17D yellow fever vaccine. The chain is built from TRBV20-1 and TRBJ2-3; weak D call: TRBD1 (6 bases). The sequencing here drew on CD4+ T cells sorted from PBMCs, taken 5 to 6 days after the first yellow fever vaccination. CDR3 nucleotide sequence: TGCAGTGCTAGGTACAGGGAAGCAGATACGCAGTATTTT. It is translated as CSARYREADTQYF.